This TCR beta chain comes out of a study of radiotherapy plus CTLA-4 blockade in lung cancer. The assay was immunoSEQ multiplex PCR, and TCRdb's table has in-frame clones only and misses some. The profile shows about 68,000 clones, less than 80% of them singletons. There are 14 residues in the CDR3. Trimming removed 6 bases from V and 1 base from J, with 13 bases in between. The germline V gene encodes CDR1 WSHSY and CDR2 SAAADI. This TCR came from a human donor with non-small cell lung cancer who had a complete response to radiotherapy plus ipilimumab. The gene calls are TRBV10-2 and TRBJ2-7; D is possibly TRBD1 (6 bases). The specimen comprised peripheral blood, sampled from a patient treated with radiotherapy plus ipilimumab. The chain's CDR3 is CASRSMTGSYEQYF. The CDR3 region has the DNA TGCGCCAGCAGAAGTATGACAGGATCCTACGAGCAGTACTTC.